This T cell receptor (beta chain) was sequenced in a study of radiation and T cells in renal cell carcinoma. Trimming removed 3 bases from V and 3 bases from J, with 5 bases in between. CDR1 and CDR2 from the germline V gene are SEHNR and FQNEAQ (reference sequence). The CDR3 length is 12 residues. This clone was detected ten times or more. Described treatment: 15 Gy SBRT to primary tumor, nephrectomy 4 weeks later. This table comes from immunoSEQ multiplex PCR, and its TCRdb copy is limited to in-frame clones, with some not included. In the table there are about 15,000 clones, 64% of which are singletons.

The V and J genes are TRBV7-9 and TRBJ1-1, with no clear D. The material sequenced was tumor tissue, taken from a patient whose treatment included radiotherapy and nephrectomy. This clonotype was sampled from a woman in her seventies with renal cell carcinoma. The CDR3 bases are TGTGCCAGCAGCTTCTCCTACACTGAAGCTTTCTTT. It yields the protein CASSFSYTEAFF.